This T cell receptor beta chain is from a study of T-cell reconstitution after alpha-beta-depleted transplantation in children. Points from the study as a whole: As was reported, about two months after transplant, alpha-beta T cells came from several hundred expanded graft clones. By one year post-transplant, T-cell counts and diversity largely arose from T cells that were newly produced. In some patients, recipient T cells and intrathymic progenitors surviving conditioning explained high day-60 diversity.

TCRbeta library preparation incorporated unique molecular identifiers. TCRdb itself ran the PCR reads through MiXCR, one entry per CDR3 protein. The table includes around 230,000 distinct CDR3 sequences, roughly 15% detected once. Comments on this clonotype: The antigen is not known.

CDR1 is SGHTA, CDR2 FQGNSA, per germline. This CDR3 is 16 amino acids long. Trimming left V 4 bases short and J 1 base short, with 15 bases between. Sequencing was performed on PBMCs, mostly from graft donor cells, taken 360 days after TCRalphabeta/CD19-depleted stem cell transplant. The TCR sequence derives from a male patient aged 2-9 years who had a stem cell transplant for acute lymphoblastic leukemia, so the T cells may come from the graft donor. V is TRBV7-2 and J is TRBJ2-3; D remains unclear. Here the CDR3 DNA reads TGTGCCAGCAGCTACTCCCTAGGGTCGGGCACAGATACGCAGTATTTT. Translated: CASSYSLGSGTDTQYF. Full variable domain (outside the CDR3, taken from reference TRBV7-2 and TRBJ2-3): GAGVSQSPSNKVTEKGKDVELRCDPISGHTALYWYRQSLGQGLEFLIYFQGNSAPDKSGLPSDRFSAERTGGSVSTLTIQRTQQEDSAVYLCASSYSLGSGTDTQYFGPGTRLTVL.